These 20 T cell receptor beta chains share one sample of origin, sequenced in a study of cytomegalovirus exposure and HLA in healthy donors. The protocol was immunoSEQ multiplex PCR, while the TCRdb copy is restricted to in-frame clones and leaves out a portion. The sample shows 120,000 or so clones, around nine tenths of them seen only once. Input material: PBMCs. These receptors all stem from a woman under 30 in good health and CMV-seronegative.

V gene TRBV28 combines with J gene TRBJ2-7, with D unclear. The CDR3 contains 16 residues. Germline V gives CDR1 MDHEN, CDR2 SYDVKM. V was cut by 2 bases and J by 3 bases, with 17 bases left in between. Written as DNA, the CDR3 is TGTGCCAGCAGTTTAAGTTTCGGTCAAATAGTCTACGAGCAGTACTTC. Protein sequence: CASSLSFGQIVYEQYF.

DNA of the CDR3: TGTGCCAGCAGCTTAGCGGCAGGGGAAGAGACCCAGTACTTC. Translated, it gives CASSLAAGEETQYF. The chain is built from TRBV11-2 and TRBJ2-5; tentatively, D is TRBD1 (6 bases). Between the trimmed V and J ends, which lost 1 base and 3 bases, there was a span of 9 bases. The germline V gene encodes CDR1 SGHAT and CDR2 FQNNGV. CDR3 length equals 14 residues.

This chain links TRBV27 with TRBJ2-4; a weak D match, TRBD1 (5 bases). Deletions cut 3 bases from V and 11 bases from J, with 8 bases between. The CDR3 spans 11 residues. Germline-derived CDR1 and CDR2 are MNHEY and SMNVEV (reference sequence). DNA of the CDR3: TGTGCCAGCAGTTTCGGACACGTTCAGTACTTC. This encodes CASSFGHVQYF.

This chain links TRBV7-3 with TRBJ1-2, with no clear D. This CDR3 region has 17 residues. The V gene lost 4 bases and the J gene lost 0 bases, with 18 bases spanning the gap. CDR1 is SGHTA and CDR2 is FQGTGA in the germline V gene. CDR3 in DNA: TGTGCCAGCAGCTCACTGACGGGGTTACCCACTAACTATGGCTACACCTTC. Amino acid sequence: CASSSLTGLPTNYGYTF.

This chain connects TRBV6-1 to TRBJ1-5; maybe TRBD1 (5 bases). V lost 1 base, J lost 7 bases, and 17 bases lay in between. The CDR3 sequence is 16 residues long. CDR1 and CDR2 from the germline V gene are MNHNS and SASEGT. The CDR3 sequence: CASSEEVRQPGQPQHF. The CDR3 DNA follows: TGTGCCAGCAGTGAAGAGGTTCGACAGCCAGGACAGCCCCAGCATTTT.

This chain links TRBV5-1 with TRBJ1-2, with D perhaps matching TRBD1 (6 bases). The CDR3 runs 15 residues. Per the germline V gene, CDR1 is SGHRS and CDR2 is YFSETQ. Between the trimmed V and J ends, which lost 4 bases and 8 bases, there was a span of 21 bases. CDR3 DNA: TGCGCCAGCAGCCTCGGAGGCGGGGGCGCAGGAGGCTACACCTTC. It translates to CASSLGGGGAGGYTF.

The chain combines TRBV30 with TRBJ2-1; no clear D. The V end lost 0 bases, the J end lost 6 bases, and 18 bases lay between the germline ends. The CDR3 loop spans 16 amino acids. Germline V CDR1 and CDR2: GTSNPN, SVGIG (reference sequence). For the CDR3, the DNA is TGTGCCTGGAGTGTACCCGTGGGCGACCTGGTCAATGAGCAGTTCTTC. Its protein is CAWSVPVGDLVNEQFF.

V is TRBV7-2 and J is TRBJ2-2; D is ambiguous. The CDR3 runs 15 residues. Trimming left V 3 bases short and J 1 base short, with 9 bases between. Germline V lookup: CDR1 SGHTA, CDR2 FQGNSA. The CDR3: CASSLNYRNTGELFF. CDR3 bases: TGTGCCAGCAGCTTGAATTATAGGAACACCGGGGAGCTGTTTTTT.

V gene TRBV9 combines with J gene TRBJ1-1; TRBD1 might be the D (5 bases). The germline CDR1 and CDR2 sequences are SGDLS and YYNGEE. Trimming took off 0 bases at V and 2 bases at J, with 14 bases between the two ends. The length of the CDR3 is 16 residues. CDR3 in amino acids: CASSVGIGAVNTEAFF. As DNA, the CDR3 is TGTGCCAGCAGCGTAGGGATAGGGGCGGTAAACACTGAAGCTTTCTTT.

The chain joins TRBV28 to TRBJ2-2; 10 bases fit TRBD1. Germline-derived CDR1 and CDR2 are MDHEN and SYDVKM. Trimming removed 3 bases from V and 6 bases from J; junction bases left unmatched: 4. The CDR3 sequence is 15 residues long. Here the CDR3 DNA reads TGTGCCAGCAGTTTCCCGGGACAGGGGTCCGGGGAGCTGTTTTTT. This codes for CASSFPGQGSGELFF.

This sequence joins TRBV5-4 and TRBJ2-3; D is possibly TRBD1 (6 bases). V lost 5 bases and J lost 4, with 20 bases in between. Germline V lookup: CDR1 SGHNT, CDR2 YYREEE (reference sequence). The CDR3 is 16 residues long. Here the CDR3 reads CASRPPQGLGADTQYF. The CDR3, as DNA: TGTGCCAGCAGACCCCCTCAGGGGCTTGGCGCAGATACGCAGTATTTT. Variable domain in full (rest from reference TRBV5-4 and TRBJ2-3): ETGVTQSPTHLIKTRGQQVTLRCSSQSGHNTVSWYQQALGQGPQFIFQYYREEENGRGNFPPRFSGLQFPNYSSELNVNALELDDSALYLCASRPPQGLGADTQYFGPGTRLTVL.

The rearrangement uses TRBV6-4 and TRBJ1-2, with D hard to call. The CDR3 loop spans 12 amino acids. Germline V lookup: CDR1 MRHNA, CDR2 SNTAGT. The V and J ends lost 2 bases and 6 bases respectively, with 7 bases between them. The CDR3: CASSDNSNGYTF. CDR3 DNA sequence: TGTGCCAGCAGTGACAACAGTAATGGCTACACCTTC.

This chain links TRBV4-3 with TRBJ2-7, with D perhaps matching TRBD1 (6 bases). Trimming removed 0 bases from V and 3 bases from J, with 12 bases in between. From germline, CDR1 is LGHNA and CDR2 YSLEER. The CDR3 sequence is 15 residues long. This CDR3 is CASSQDGGGSYEQYF. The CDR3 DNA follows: TGCGCCAGCAGCCAAGATGGGGGCGGTAGCTACGAGCAGTACTTC.

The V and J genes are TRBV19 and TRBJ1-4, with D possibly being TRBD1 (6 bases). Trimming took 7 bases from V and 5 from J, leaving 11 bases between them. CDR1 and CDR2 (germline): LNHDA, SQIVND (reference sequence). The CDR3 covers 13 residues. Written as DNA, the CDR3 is TGTGCCAGTAAAACAGGGACGAATGAAAAACTGTTTTTT. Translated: CASKTGTNEKLFF.

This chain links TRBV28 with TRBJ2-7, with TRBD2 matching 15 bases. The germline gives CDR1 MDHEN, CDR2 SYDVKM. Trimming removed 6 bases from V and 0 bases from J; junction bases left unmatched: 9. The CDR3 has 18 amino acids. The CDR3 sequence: CASSPRTSGRGSSYEQYF. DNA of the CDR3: TGTGCCAGCAGCCCACGGACTAGCGGGAGGGGGAGCTCCTACGAGCAGTACTTC.

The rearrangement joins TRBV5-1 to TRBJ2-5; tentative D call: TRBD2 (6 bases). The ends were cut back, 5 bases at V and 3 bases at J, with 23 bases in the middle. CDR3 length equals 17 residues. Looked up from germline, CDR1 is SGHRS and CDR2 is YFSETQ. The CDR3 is CASRLGGEWRPKETQYF. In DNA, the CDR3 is TGCGCCAGCAGGCTCGGGGGAGAGTGGAGGCCGAAAGAGACCCAGTACTTC.

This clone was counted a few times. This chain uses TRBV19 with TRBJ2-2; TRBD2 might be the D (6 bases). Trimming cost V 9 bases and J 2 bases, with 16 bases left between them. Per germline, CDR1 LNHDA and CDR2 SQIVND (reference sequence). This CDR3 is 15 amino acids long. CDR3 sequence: CASYAGLLNTGELFF. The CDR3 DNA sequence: TGTGCCAGCTATGCGGGACTCCTCAACACCGGGGAGCTGTTTTTT.

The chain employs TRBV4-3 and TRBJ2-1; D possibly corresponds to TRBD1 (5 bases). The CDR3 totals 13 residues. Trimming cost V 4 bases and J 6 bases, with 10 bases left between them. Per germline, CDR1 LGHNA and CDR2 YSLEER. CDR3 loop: CASSPVGVNEQFF. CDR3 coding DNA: TGCGCCAGCAGCCCGGTAGGGGTCAATGAGCAGTTCTTC.

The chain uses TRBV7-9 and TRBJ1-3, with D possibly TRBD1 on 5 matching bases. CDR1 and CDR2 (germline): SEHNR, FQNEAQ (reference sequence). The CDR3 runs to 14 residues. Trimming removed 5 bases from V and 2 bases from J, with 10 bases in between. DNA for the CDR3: TGTGCCAGCAGCCCTGTAGGGGCTGGAAACACCATATATTTT. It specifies CASSPVGAGNTIYF.

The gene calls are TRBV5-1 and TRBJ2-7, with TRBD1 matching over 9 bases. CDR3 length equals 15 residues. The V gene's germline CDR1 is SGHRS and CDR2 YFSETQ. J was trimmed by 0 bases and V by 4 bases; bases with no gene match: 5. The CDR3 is CASSSRTGDSYEQYF. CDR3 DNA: TGCGCCAGCAGCAGCCGGACAGGGGACTCCTACGAGCAGTACTTC. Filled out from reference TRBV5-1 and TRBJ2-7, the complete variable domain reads KAGVTQTPRYLIKTRGQQVTLSCSPISGHRSVSWYQQTPGQGLQFLFEYFSETQRNKGNFPGRFSGRQFSNSRSEMNVSTLELGDSALYLCASSSRTGDSYEQYFGPGTRLTVT.